This is a list of T cell receptor beta chains from one sample in a study of beta chain features in type 1 diabetes. Profiling relied on immunoSEQ multiplex PCR, and the TCRdb table lists in-frame clones only, not all of them. The table shows roughly 610,000 clones, with around 15% occurring only once. Sequenced input: naive CD4+ T cells from blood. All receptors come from a man younger than 35 in good health. Both conserved end residues are part of each CDR3. The D gene is left open where the match is weak. Where a row states a size, it is once, few, many or the class of an expanded clone; other rows omit it.

-	TRBV11-1	TRBJ1-6	-	CASSRTGTINSPLHF	TGTGCCAGCAGCCGAACAGGGACGATTAATTCACCCCTCCACTTT
few	TRBV29-1	TRBJ1-2	-	CSVELAGRYYGYTF	TGCAGCGTTGAATTGGCAGGGAGGTACTATGGCTACACCTTC
-	TRBV5-4	TRBJ2-2	-	CASSQELGNTGELFF	TGTGCCAGCAGCCAAGAGCTGGGAAATACCGGGGAGCTGTTTTTT
-	TRBV18	TRBJ2-1	-	CASSLTDEQFF	TGTGCCAGCTCACTTACGGATGAGCAGTTCTTC
few	TRBV21-1	TRBJ2-7	-	CASTHSYEQYF	TGTGCCAGCACCCACTCCTACGAGCAGTACTTC
-	TRBV7-2	TRBJ2-3	-	CASSLRLIGADTQYF	TGTGCCAGCAGCTTAAGACTTATAGGGGCAGATACGCAGTATTTT
few	TRBV4-2	TRBJ1-2	-	CASSQEVIYGYTF	TGTGCCAGCAGCCAAGAAGTGATTTATGGCTACACCTTC
few	TRBV7-3	TRBJ2-1	TRBD2	CASSKRLAGSDNEQFF	TGTGCCAGCAGCAAACGACTAGCGGGATCTGACAATGAGCAGTTCTTC
few	TRBV6-1	TRBJ2-4	-	CASSEPNIQYF	TGTGCCAGCAGTGAACCGAACATTCAGTACTTC
-	TRBV27	TRBJ2-7	TRBD2	CASSPPVLAGGHYEQYF	TGTGCCAGCAGTCCGCCGGTACTAGCGGGTGGCCACTACGAGCAGTACTTC
-	TRBV19	TRBJ2-1	TRBD1	CASSTRDRGYNEQFF	TGTGCCAGTAGTACCCGGGACAGGGGCTACAATGAGCAGTTCTTC
few	TRBV6-1	TRBJ2-3	TRBD1	CASSQQGWRTDTQYF	TGTGCCAGCAGCCAACAGGGGTGGAGGACAGATACGCAGTATTTT
-	TRBV5-4	TRBJ2-2	-	CASNSGPDGELFF	TGTGCCAGCAACTCGGGACCAGATGGGGAGCTGTTTTTT
few	TRBV4-1	TRBJ1-5	TRBD1	CASSQVIGQGVPNQPQHF	TGCGCCAGCAGCCAGGTAATCGGACAGGGGGTTCCCAATCAGCCCCAGCATTTT
-	TRBV6-1	TRBJ1-1	-	CASSEQGWNTEAFF	TGTGCCAGCAGTGAGCAGGGCTGGAACACTGAAGCTTTCTTT
-	TRBV5-1	TRBJ2-7	TRBD1	CASSLGGQGYEQYF	TGCGCCAGCAGCTTGGGGGGACAGGGCTACGAGCAGTACTTC
few	TRBV10-3	TRBJ2-7	TRBD2	CAISGTSGGAFEQYF	TGTGCCATCAGTGGGACTAGCGGGGGGGCCTTCGAGCAGTACTTC
-	TRBV28	TRBJ1-2	TRBD1	CASRRSPGQGNYGYTF	TGTGCCAGCAGAAGATCTCCGGGACAGGGTAACTATGGCTACACCTTC
-	TRBV5-1	TRBJ1-1	-	CASMGGRGFTEAFF	TGCGCCAGCATGGGAGGCCGCGGGTTCACTGAAGCTTTCTTT
few	TRBV6-5	TRBJ2-4	-	CASSYHGQGGVQYF	TGTGCCAGCAGTTACCACGGCCAGGGAGGAGTTCAGTACTTC
-	TRBV7-9	TRBJ1-5	-	CASSLGVSLGPQHF	TGTGCCAGCAGCTTAGGTGTCTCCCTGGGGCCCCAGCATTTT
few	TRBV7-9	TRBJ1-5	-	CASILGGGGGPQHF	TGTGCCAGCATCCTCGGTGGAGGCGGTGGGCCCCAGCATTTT
-	TRBV18	TRBJ1-5	TRBD1	CASSPDRALESFQHF	TGTGCCAGCTCACCAGACAGGGCTCTCGAATCATTCCAGCATTTT
few	TRBV25-1	TRBJ2-6	-	CASTRDSSGANVLTF	TGTGCCAGCACCAGAGACAGCTCTGGGGCCAACGTCCTGACTTTC
-	TRBV29-1	TRBJ1-1	TRBD1	CSVPPGQETEAFF	TGCAGCGTTCCCCCGGGACAGGAGACTGAAGCTTTCTTT
few	TRBV7-2	TRBJ1-6	-	CASSLESQGGNSPLHF	TGTGCCAGCAGCTTAGAGTCACAGGGTGGGAATTCACCCCTCCACTTT
-	TRBV6-5	TRBJ2-7	-	CASSYLAEQYF	TGTGCCAGCAGTTACTTGGCGGAGCAGTACTTC